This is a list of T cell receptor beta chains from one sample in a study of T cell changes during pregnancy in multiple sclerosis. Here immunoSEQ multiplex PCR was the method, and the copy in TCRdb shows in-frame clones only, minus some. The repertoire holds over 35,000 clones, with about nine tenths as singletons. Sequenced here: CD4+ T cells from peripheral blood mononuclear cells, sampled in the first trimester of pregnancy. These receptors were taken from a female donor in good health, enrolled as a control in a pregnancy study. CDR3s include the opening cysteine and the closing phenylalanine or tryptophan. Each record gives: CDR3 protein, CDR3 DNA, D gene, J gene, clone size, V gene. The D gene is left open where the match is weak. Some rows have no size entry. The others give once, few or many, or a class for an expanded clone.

cdr3_aa: CASGLSPGSDTQYF; cdr3_nt: TGTGCTAGTGGTTTGAGTCCAGGTTCAGATACGCAGTATTTT; d_call: -; j_call: TRBJ2-3; clone_size: -; v_call: TRBV12-5
cdr3_aa: CASSQTGSGHTQYF; cdr3_nt: TGTGCCAGCAGCCAGACAGGGTCAGGACATACGCAGTATTTT; d_call: TRBD1; j_call: TRBJ2-3; clone_size: -; v_call: TRBV7-6
cdr3_aa: CASRTQGNTEAFF; cdr3_nt: TGTGCCAGCAGGACTCAGGGGAACACTGAAGCTTTCTTT; d_call: -; j_call: TRBJ1-1; clone_size: -; v_call: TRBV28
cdr3_aa: CASSQDQGATNTEAFF; cdr3_nt: TGCGCCAGCAGCCAAGATCAGGGGGCTACGAACACTGAAGCTTTCTTT; d_call: TRBD1; j_call: TRBJ1-1; clone_size: -; v_call: TRBV4-1
cdr3_aa: CATSREGTGPRIGGYTF; cdr3_nt: TGTGCCACCAGCAGAGAGGGAACAGGACCACGAATTGGCGGCTACACCTTC; d_call: -; j_call: TRBJ1-2; clone_size: -; v_call: TRBV15
cdr3_aa: CASSRQGGSYEQYF; cdr3_nt: TGTGCCAGCAGCCGACAGGGGGGTTCCTACGAGCAGTACTTC; d_call: TRBD1; j_call: TRBJ2-7; clone_size: -; v_call: TRBV11-2
cdr3_aa: CASSLQGTEGYTF; cdr3_nt: TGTGCCAGCAGCTTACAGGGTACGGAGGGCTACACCTTC; d_call: -; j_call: TRBJ1-2; clone_size: few; v_call: TRBV7-3
cdr3_aa: CASKAGRYSNQPQHF; cdr3_nt: TGTGCCAGCAAGGCAGGTCGCTATAGCAATCAGCCCCAGCATTTT; d_call: -; j_call: TRBJ1-5; clone_size: once; v_call: TRBV27
cdr3_aa: CASSFFEGGPVTGELFF; cdr3_nt: TGTGCCAGCAGCTTTTTCGAGGGGGGGCCGGTCACCGGGGAGCTGTTTTTT; d_call: -; j_call: TRBJ2-2; clone_size: -; v_call: TRBV7-6
cdr3_aa: CASSPLDSYEQYF; cdr3_nt: TGTGCCAGCTCACCACTGGACAGCTACGAGCAGTACTTC; d_call: -; j_call: TRBJ2-7; clone_size: -; v_call: TRBV18
cdr3_aa: CASIQNSGNTIYF; cdr3_nt: TGTGCCAGCATTCAGAACTCTGGAAACACCATATATTTT; d_call: -; j_call: TRBJ1-3; clone_size: -; v_call: TRBV6-6
cdr3_aa: CASSLKVAGRADTQYF; cdr3_nt: TGTGCCAGCAGCTTGAAGGTGGCAGGGAGGGCAGATACGCAGTATTTT; d_call: TRBD2; j_call: TRBJ2-3; clone_size: -; v_call: TRBV5-4
cdr3_aa: CASKKAGLAGGTQYF; cdr3_nt: TGTGCCAGCAAAAAGGCGGGACTAGCGGGGGGTACGCAGTATTTT; d_call: TRBD2; j_call: TRBJ2-3; clone_size: -; v_call: TRBV19
cdr3_aa: CASSVASGKADTQYF; cdr3_nt: TGTGCCAGCAGTGTAGCTAGCGGGAAGGCAGATACGCAGTATTTT; d_call: TRBD2; j_call: TRBJ2-3; clone_size: -; v_call: TRBV6-1
cdr3_aa: CASSAGTGTNTEAFF; cdr3_nt: TGTGCCAGCAGCGCGGGGACAGGGACGAACACTGAAGCTTTCTTT; d_call: TRBD1; j_call: TRBJ1-1; clone_size: -; v_call: TRBV28
cdr3_aa: CASSFTGASGTEAFF; cdr3_nt: TGTGCCAGCAGCTTCACTGGGGCCTCGGGCACTGAAGCTTTCTTT; d_call: -; j_call: TRBJ1-1; clone_size: -; v_call: TRBV7-6
cdr3_aa: CAISESGGRPQETQYF; cdr3_nt: TGTGCCATCAGTGAGTCTGGTGGCAGGCCTCAAGAGACCCAGTACTTC; d_call: -; j_call: TRBJ2-5; clone_size: -; v_call: TRBV10-3
cdr3_aa: CASSRSYEQYF; cdr3_nt: TGTGCCAGCAGCCGCTCCTACGAGCAGTACTTC; d_call: -; j_call: TRBJ2-7; clone_size: -; v_call: TRBV7-9
cdr3_aa: CASSEGGETQYF; cdr3_nt: TGTGCCAGCAGTGAAGGAGGGGAGACCCAGTACTTC; d_call: -; j_call: TRBJ2-5; clone_size: -; v_call: TRBV6-1
cdr3_aa: CASSPPSRDYGYTF; cdr3_nt: TGTGCCAGCTCACCTCCATCGAGGGACTATGGCTACACCTTC; d_call: -; j_call: TRBJ1-2; clone_size: -; v_call: TRBV18
cdr3_aa: CASTNSYNSPLHF; cdr3_nt: TGTGCCAGTACGAACAGCTATAATTCACCCCTCCACTTT; d_call: -; j_call: TRBJ1-6; clone_size: -; v_call: TRBV19
cdr3_aa: CASSLAGTENGYTF; cdr3_nt: TGTGCCAGCAGCTTAGCCGGGACTGAAAATGGCTACACCTTC; d_call: -; j_call: TRBJ1-2; clone_size: -; v_call: TRBV7-9
cdr3_aa: CASSWGVGINSPLHF; cdr3_nt: TGTGCCAGCAGCTGGGGGGTAGGAATTAATTCACCCCTCCACTTT; d_call: -; j_call: TRBJ1-6; clone_size: -; v_call: TRBV5-6
cdr3_aa: CASSPTPNYGYTF; cdr3_nt: TGTGCCAGCTCACCAACTCCTAACTATGGCTACACCTTC; d_call: -; j_call: TRBJ1-2; clone_size: once; v_call: TRBV18
cdr3_aa: CASGPQLSVTEAFF; cdr3_nt: TGTGCCAGCGGCCCACAGCTTAGCGTCACTGAAGCTTTCTTT; d_call: -; j_call: TRBJ1-1; clone_size: -; v_call: TRBV7-9
cdr3_aa: CASSVRRGGDEQFF; cdr3_nt: TGTGCCAGCAGTGTGAGGCGGGGGGGCGATGAGCAGTTCTTC; d_call: TRBD2; j_call: TRBJ2-1; clone_size: -; v_call: TRBV2
cdr3_aa: CASSQDGQGLRNTF; cdr3_nt: TGCGCCAGCAGCCAAGACGGACAGGGGCTGAGGAACACCTTC; d_call: TRBD1; j_call: TRBJ1-2; clone_size: -; v_call: TRBV4-3
cdr3_aa: CAWSVSFDSPLHF; cdr3_nt: TGTGCCTGGAGTGTGAGCTTTGATTCACCCCTCCACTTT; d_call: -; j_call: TRBJ1-6; clone_size: -; v_call: TRBV30
cdr3_aa: CASSALGTGGPPLHF; cdr3_nt: TGTGCCAGCAGCGCGTTGGGGACAGGGGGTCCCCCCCTCCACTTT; d_call: TRBD1; j_call: TRBJ1-6; clone_size: -; v_call: TRBV9
cdr3_aa: CASSSTRDRLFIQYF; cdr3_nt: TGTGCCAGCAGCTCCACCCGGGACAGACTCTTTATTCAGTACTTC; d_call: TRBD1; j_call: TRBJ2-4; clone_size: -; v_call: TRBV7-2
cdr3_aa: CASSLGKGGVGYTF; cdr3_nt: TGTGCCAGCAGCTTAGGCAAAGGGGGGGTAGGCTACACCTTC; d_call: -; j_call: TRBJ1-2; clone_size: -; v_call: TRBV7-2
cdr3_aa: CASSGRNEQFF; cdr3_nt: TGTGCCAGCAGTGGGCGGAATGAGCAGTTCTTC; d_call: -; j_call: TRBJ2-1; clone_size: -; v_call: TRBV2
cdr3_aa: CASRTGGSYEQYF; cdr3_nt: TGCGCCAGCAGGACAGGGGGCTCCTACGAGCAGTACTTC; d_call: TRBD1; j_call: TRBJ2-7; clone_size: -; v_call: TRBV5-1
cdr3_aa: CASSSPQGSYEQYF; cdr3_nt: TGTGCCAGCAGTTCCCCACAGGGGTCCTACGAGCAGTACTTC; d_call: TRBD1; j_call: TRBJ2-7; clone_size: -; v_call: TRBV6-6
cdr3_aa: CASRGGLAGGNEQFF; cdr3_nt: TGTGCCAGCAGAGGGGGACTAGCGGGGGGAAACGAGCAGTTCTTC; d_call: TRBD2; j_call: TRBJ2-1; clone_size: -; v_call: TRBV5-4
cdr3_aa: CAISVADRNRDQPQHF; cdr3_nt: TGTGCCATCAGTGTGGCAGACAGGAATCGGGATCAGCCCCAGCATTTT; d_call: -; j_call: TRBJ1-5; clone_size: -; v_call: TRBV10-3
cdr3_aa: CASSQQGQESYEQYF; cdr3_nt: TGTGCCAGCTCACAACAGGGCCAAGAGTCCTACGAGCAGTACTTC; d_call: -; j_call: TRBJ2-7; clone_size: -; v_call: TRBV18
cdr3_aa: CASSSQEGSSPLHF; cdr3_nt: TGTGCCAGCAGCTCCCAGGAGGGATCATCACCCCTCCACTTT; d_call: -; j_call: TRBJ1-6; clone_size: -; v_call: TRBV7-6
cdr3_aa: CASSPGGNIQYF; cdr3_nt: TGTGCCAGCAGTCCAGGGGGAAACATTCAGTACTTC; d_call: TRBD1; j_call: TRBJ2-4; clone_size: -; v_call: TRBV11-3
cdr3_aa: CASSSSGGANVLTF; cdr3_nt: TGTGCCAGCAGCTCTAGCGGCGGGGCCAACGTCCTGACTTTC; d_call: TRBD2; j_call: TRBJ2-6; clone_size: -; v_call: TRBV7-2
cdr3_aa: CASSANRDEQFF; cdr3_nt: TGTGCCAGCTCTGCCAACAGAGACGAGCAGTTCTTC; d_call: -; j_call: TRBJ2-1; clone_size: once; v_call: TRBV18
cdr3_aa: CASWRGGPDNEQFF; cdr3_nt: TGTGCCAGCTGGCGGGGGGGCCCAGACAATGAGCAGTTCTTC; d_call: TRBD2; j_call: TRBJ2-1; clone_size: -; v_call: TRBV18
cdr3_aa: CSVEGRGGYNEQFF; cdr3_nt: TGCAGCGTTGAAGGGCGGGGGGGCTACAATGAGCAGTTCTTC; d_call: TRBD2; j_call: TRBJ2-1; clone_size: once; v_call: TRBV29-1
cdr3_aa: CASNPQGEAFF; cdr3_nt: TGCGCCAGCAATCCCCAGGGTGAAGCTTTCTTT; d_call: -; j_call: TRBJ1-1; clone_size: -; v_call: TRBV10-1
cdr3_aa: CASSQVGTGVYYGYTF; cdr3_nt: TGCGCCAGCAGCCAAGTTGGGACAGGGGTATACTATGGCTACACCTTC; d_call: TRBD1; j_call: TRBJ1-2; clone_size: -; v_call: TRBV4-3